This TCR beta chain was retrieved from a study of cytomegalovirus exposure and HLA in healthy donors. PCR employed 60 Vbeta and 13 Jbeta primers. The repertoire was sequenced with immunoSEQ multiplex PCR; TCRdb's copy has only in-frame clones and lacks some. The sample yields over 50,000 clones, roughly 90% seen once. The CDR3 runs 14 residues. CDR1 and CDR2 (germline): LNHDA, SQIVND (reference sequence). The V end lost 1 base, the J end lost 8 bases, and 12 bases lay between the germline ends. V usage is TRBV19 and J usage is TRBJ2-1, with D possibly matching TRBD1 (6 bases). Sequenced material: PBMCs. The TCR comes from a man aged 25 to 40 in good health and CMV-seropositive. For the CDR3, the DNA is TGTGCCAGTAGTATAGCGACAGGAAGATATGAGCAGTTCTTC. It codes for CASSIATGRYEQFF. Together with reference TRBV19 and TRBJ2-1, the CDR3 gives the full variable domain: DGGITQSPKYLFRKEGQNVTLSCEQNLNHDAMYWYRQDPGQGLRLIYYSQIVNDFQKGDIAEGYSVSREKKESFPLTVTSAQKNPTAFYLCASSIATGRYEQFFGPGTRLTVL.